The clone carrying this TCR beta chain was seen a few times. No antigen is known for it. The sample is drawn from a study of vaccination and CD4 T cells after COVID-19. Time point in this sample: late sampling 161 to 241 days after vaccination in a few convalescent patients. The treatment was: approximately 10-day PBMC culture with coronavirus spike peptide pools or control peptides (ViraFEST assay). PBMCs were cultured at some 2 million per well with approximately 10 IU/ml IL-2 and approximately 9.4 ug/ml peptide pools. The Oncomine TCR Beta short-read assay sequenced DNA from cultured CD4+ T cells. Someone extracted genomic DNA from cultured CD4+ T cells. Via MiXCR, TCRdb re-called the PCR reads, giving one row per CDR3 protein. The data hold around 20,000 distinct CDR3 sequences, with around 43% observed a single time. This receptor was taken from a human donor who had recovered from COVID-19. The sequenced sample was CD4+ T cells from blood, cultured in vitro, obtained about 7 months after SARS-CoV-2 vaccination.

CDR3 residues: CASISLAGEDTQYF. CDR3 nucleotides: TGTGCCAGCATCTCACTAGCGGGAGAAGATACGCAGTATTTT. The rearrangement uses TRBV21-1 and TRBJ2-3; the table's D gene call, TRBD2, was not cross checked with the DNA. TRBV21-1 is assigned pseudogene status. This CDR3 is built from 14 residues.